This T cell receptor beta chain was captured by sequencing in a study of patients and donors after allogeneic stem cell transplantation. V lost 0 bases, J lost 1 base, and 9 bases stayed unmatched. Germline loops: CDR1 LGHNA, CDR2 YSLEER. CDR3 size: 17 residues. TCRdb reanalysed the RT-PCR reads using MiXCR and keeps one entry per CDR3 protein. Of under 200,000 distinct CDR3 sequences detected, 30% appear once; the ten largest clones hold approximately 3.5%. There are a few counts of this clonotype. Sequenced material: blood, either unsorted or a sorted T cell fraction (not recorded which). The rearrangement joins TRBV4-3 to TRBJ2-7, with 7 bases lining up with TRBD2. The TCR sequence derives from a human donor who was either an allogeneic HSCT recipient or a stem cell or donor lymphocyte infusion donor (not recorded which). It is not recorded whose cells these are; they may come from a transplant donor. In nucleotides, the CDR3 is TGCGCCAGCAGCCAAGATCTCGGGCGGGAGTGGTCCTACGAGCAGTACTTC. Translated: CASSQDLGREWSYEQYF.